This T cell receptor (beta chain) emerged from a study of CD8 T cells in Susac syndrome. Reverse transcription of roughly 0.5 to 1 ug RNA used random hexamers. The authors amplified TCR beta CDR3 across 54 Vbeta and 13 Jbeta using immunoSEQ multiplex PCR. TCRdb re-called the immunoSEQ multiplex PCR reads through MiXCR, storing one row per CDR3 protein. The table has under 250,000 distinct CDR3 sequences, approximately 94% seen once; the top ten hold over 0.15%. Germline CDR1 SGHRS, CDR2 YFSETQ. There are 15 residues in the CDR3. V lost 4 bases to trimming and J lost 7 bases; unmatched junction nucleotides: 13.

The source of this sequence is a human donor with Susac syndrome. Sequenced sample: CD4+ T cells from PBMCs. V is TRBV5-1 and J is TRBJ2-7; 8 nucleotides line up with TRBD2. CDR3 sequence (DNA): TGCGCCAGCAGCCCCGCGGGAGGATCCGGTGGGGAGCAGTACTTC. It translates to CASSPAGGSGGEQYF.